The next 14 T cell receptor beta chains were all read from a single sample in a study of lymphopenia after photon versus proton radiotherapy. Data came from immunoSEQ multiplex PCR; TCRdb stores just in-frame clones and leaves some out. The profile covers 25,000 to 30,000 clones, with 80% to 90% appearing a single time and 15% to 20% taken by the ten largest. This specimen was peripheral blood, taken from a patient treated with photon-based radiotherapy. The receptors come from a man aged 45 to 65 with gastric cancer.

The CDR3 sequence: CASSLRVEGDWEQYV. CDR3 nucleotide sequence: TGTGCCAGCAGCTTGAGGGTGGAGGGGGATTGGGAGCAGTACGTC. V gene TRBV5-6 combines with J gene TRBJ2-7; D may match TRBD1 or TRBD2 (6 bases each). The CDR3 length is 15 residues. The germline V gene has CDR1 SGHDT and CDR2 YYEEEE. Trimming took off 1 base at V and 7 bases at J, with 18 bases between the two ends.

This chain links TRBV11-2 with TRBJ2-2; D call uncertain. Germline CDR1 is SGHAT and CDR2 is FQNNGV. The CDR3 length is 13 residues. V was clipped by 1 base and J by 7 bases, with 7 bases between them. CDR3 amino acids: CASSLVRLGELFF. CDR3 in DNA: TGTGCCAGCAGCTTAGTGCGGCTCGGGGAGCTGTTTTTT.

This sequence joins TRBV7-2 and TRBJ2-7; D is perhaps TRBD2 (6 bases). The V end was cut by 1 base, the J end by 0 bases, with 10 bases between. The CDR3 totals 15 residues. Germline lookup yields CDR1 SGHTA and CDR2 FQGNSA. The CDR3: CASSLGGDSSYEQYF. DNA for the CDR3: TGTGCCAGCAGCTTAGGGGGGGATAGCTCCTACGAGCAGTACTTC.

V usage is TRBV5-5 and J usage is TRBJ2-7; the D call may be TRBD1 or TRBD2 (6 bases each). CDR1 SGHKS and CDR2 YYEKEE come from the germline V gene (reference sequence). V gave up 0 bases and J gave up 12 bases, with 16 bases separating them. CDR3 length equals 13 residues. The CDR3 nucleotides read TGTGCCAGCAGCTTGGCAGGAGGGGGTAGGGGGTACGTC. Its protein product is CASSLAGGGRGYV.

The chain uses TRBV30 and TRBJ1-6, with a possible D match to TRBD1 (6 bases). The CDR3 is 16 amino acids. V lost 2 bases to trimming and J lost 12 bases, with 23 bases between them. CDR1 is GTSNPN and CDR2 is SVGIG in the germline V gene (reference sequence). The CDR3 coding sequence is TGTGCCTGGAGTAGACTACAGGGAGTATCTGGAAAACCCCTCCACTTT. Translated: CAWSRLQGVSGKPLHF.

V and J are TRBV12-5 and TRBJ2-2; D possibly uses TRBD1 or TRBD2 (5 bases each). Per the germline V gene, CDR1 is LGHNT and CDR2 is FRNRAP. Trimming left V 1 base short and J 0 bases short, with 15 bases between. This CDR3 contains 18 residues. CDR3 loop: CASGLATGPYSNTGELFF. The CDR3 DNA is TGTGCTAGTGGTTTGGCGACGGGACCCTACTCGAACACCGGGGAGCTGTTTTTT.

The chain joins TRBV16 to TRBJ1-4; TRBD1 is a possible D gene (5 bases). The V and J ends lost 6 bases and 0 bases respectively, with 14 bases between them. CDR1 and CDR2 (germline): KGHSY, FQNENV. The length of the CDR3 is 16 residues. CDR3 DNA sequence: TGTGCCAGCAGGGGACGGATATCTGCAACTAATGAAAAACTGTTTTTT. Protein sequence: CASRGRISATNEKLFF. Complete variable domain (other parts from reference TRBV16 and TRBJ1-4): GEEVAQTPKHLVRGEGQKAKLYCAPIKGHSYVFWYQQVLKNEFKFLISFQNENVFDETGMPKERFSAKCLPNSPCSLEIQATKLEDSAVYFCASRGRISATNEKLFFGSGTQLSVL.

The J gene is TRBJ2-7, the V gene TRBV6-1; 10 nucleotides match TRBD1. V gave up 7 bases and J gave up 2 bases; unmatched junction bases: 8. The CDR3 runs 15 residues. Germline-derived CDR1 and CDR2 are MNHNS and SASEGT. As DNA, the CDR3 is TGTGCCAGCACAGGGACAGGGGTTGGGACCTACGAGCAGTACTTC. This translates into CASTGTGVGTYEQYF.

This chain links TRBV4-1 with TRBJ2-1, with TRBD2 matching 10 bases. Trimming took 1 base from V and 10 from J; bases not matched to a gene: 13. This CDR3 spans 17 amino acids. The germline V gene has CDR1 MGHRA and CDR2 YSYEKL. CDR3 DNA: TGCGCCAGCAGCCAAGGGGCAAGCGGGGGGGTCCTAGGGGAGCAGTTCTTC. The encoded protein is CASSQGASGGVLGEQFF.

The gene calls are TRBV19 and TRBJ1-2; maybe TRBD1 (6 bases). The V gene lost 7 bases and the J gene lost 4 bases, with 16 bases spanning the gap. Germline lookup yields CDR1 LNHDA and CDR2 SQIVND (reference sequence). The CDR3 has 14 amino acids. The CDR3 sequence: CASKVDSTVYGYTF. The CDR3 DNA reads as TGTGCCAGTAAGGTGGACAGTACCGTCTATGGCTACACCTTC. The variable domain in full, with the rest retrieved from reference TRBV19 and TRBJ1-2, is DGGITQSPKYLFRKEGQNVTLSCEQNLNHDAMYWYRQDPGQGLRLIYYSQIVNDFQKGDIAEGYSVSREKKESFPLTVTSAQKNPTAFYLCASKVDSTVYGYTFGSGTRLTVV.

The CDR3 is CASSFGTGVSGELFF. In DNA form, the CDR3 reads TGTGCCAGCAGCTTCGGGACAGGGGTATCCGGGGAGCTGTTTTTT. This sequence joins TRBV7-8 and TRBJ2-2; 10 bases fit TRBD1. CDR3 size: 15 residues. CDR1 and CDR2 (germline): SGHVS, FQNEAQ. The V and J ends lost 3 bases and 6 bases, in that order; junction bases with no gene match: 4.

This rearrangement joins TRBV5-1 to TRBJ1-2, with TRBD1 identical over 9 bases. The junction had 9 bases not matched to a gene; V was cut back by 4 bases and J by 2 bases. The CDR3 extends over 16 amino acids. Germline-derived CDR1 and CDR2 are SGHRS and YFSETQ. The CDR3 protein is CASSPDRGTSNYGYTF. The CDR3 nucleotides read TGCGCCAGCAGCCCGGACAGGGGAACTTCAAACTATGGCTACACCTTC.

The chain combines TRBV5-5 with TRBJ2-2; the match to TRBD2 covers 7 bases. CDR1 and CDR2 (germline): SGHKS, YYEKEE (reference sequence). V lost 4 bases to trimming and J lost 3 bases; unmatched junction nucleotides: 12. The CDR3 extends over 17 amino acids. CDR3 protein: CASSALYLAADTGELFF. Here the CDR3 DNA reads TGTGCCAGCAGCGCACTGTACCTAGCGGCAGACACCGGGGAGCTGTTTTTT.

CDR3 sequence: CASSLPEAFF. In DNA, the CDR3 is TGTGCCAGTAGTCTCCCCGAAGCTTTCTTT. The J gene is TRBJ1-1, the V gene TRBV19; D is undetermined. The CDR3 extends over 10 amino acids. Trimming removed 5 bases at V and 8 bases at J, with 6 bases between. Germline loops: CDR1 LNHDA, CDR2 SQIVND (reference sequence).